These T cell receptor beta chains were read from a single sample in a study of regulatory T cells in long-lasting Graves disease. A single record per CDR3 protein comes from TCRdb applying MiXCR to the multiplex PCR reads. The sample comprises around 340,000 distinct CDR3 sequences, around 20% of which are singletons, and 29% rests with the top ten. Sequenced material: peripheral blood mononuclear cells (PBMCs), taken when the disease was refractory, from a patient treated with antithyroid drugs. The receptor set was obtained from a female donor with Graves disease. Both conserved end residues are part of each CDR3. A D gene is named only where the DNA matches it firmly. For some rows the clone size is stated as once, few or many, or as a class when expanded; others skip it.

V	D	J	size	CDR3	DNA
TRBV10-2	-	TRBJ2-7	-	CAGIGLVEQYF	TGCGCCGGCATCGGGCTGGTCGAGCAGTACTTC
TRBV4-3	-	TRBJ1-6	-	CASSRIGVSPLHF	TGCGCCAGCAGCCGGATAGGGGTCTCACCCCTCCACTTT
TRBV20-1	-	TRBJ1-5	-	CSASESGQPQHF	TGCAGTGCCTCCGAGTCAGGTCAGCCCCAGCATTTT
TRBV5-1	-	TRBJ1-1	-	CAGSFRPGPTEAFF	TGTGCCGGCAGCTTCCGCCCCGGACCCACTGAAGCTTTCTTT
TRBV20-1	-	TRBJ1-1	-	CSARAALDIYTMNTEAFF	TGCAGTGCTAGAGCCGCTTTGGACATCTATACGATGAACACTGAAGCTTTCTTT
TRBV4-1	-	TRBJ1-6	few	CASSKSDRLYNSPLHF	TGCGCCAGCAGCAAAAGTGACAGGCTCTATAATTCACCCCTCCACTTT
TRBV28	TRBD2	TRBJ2-2	many	CASSLQRGSFLAGELFF	TGTGCCAGCAGTTTACAGCGCGGGAGTTTCTTGGCCGGGGAGCTGTTTTTT
TRBV6-2/TRBV6-3	TRBD1	TRBJ2-4	-	CASSWTGWAKNIQYF	TGTGCCAGCAGTTGGACAGGGTGGGCCAAAAACATTCAGTACTTC
TRBV18	-	TRBJ1-2	many	CASSPGHLDYGYTF	TGTGCCAGCTCACCGGGACATCTCGACTATGGCTACACCTTC
TRBV12-3/TRBV12-4	-	TRBJ1-6	many	CASSLVFGRNSPLHF	TGTGCCAGCAGTTTAGTATTTGGGAGGAATTCACCCCTCCACTTT
TRBV12-3/TRBV12-4	-	TRBJ2-7	many	CASSPSLVPEQYF	TGTGCCAGCAGCCCTTCTCTAGTCCCCGAGCAGTACTTC